These T cell receptor beta chains were read from a single sample in a study of T-cell reconstitution after alpha-beta-depleted transplantation in children. TCRdb recomputed calls from the PCR reads with MiXCR, one row per CDR3 protein. The data show approximately 150,000 distinct CDR3 sequences, about 9% seen once. Source: PBMCs, mostly from graft donor cells, taken 180 days after TCRalphabeta/CD19-depleted stem cell transplant. Source of these receptors: a female patient aged 2 to 10 who had a stem cell transplant for congenital amegakaryocytic thrombocytopenia, so the T cells may come from the graft donor. CDR3s include the opening cysteine and the closing phenylalanine or tryptophan. Each record gives: clone size, J gene, D gene, V gene, CDR3 DNA, CDR3 protein. D genes are given only for firm matches. Only part of the rows carry a size: once, few, many, or a class if the clone is expanded.

clone_size: many; j_call: TRBJ1-6; d_call: .; v_call: TRBV6-1; cdr3_nt: TGTGCCAGCAAAAGCCGGGACAAGAATTCACCCCTCCACTTT; cdr3_aa: CASKSRDKNSPLHF
clone_size: many; j_call: TRBJ2-5; d_call: TRBD1; v_call: TRBV5-6; cdr3_nt: TGTGCCAGCAGCTCCAGACAGGGGGCAGGGGAGACCCAGTACTTC; cdr3_aa: CASSSRQGAGETQYF
clone_size: many; j_call: TRBJ2-2; d_call: .; v_call: TRBV5-1; cdr3_nt: TGCGCCAGCAGCTTGGCTCCAAACACCGGGGAGCTGTTTTTT; cdr3_aa: CASSLAPNTGELFF
clone_size: many; j_call: TRBJ2-3; d_call: .; v_call: TRBV7-2; cdr3_nt: TGTGCCAGCAGCTTCAGGAGGGGGCGCACAGATACGCAGTATTTT; cdr3_aa: CASSFRRGRTDTQYF
clone_size: many; j_call: TRBJ2-7; d_call: TRBD2; v_call: TRBV29-1; cdr3_nt: TGCAGCGTTCTCAATAGCGGGGGGCCTAGAGAGCAGTACTTC; cdr3_aa: CSVLNSGGPREQYF
clone_size: many; j_call: TRBJ2-7; d_call: TRBD1; v_call: TRBV7-2; cdr3_nt: TGTGCCAGCAGCTTAGGCGGACAGGGGTCATACGAGCAGTACTTC; cdr3_aa: CASSLGGQGSYEQYF
clone_size: many; j_call: TRBJ2-1; d_call: TRBD2; v_call: TRBV7-9; cdr3_nt: TGTGCCAGCAGCAGGACTAGCGGGGGGGCAGATGAGCAGTTCTTC; cdr3_aa: CASSRTSGGADEQFF
clone_size: few; j_call: TRBJ2-3; d_call: TRBD2; v_call: TRBV20-1; cdr3_nt: TGCAGTGCTAGCTCCAGCGGGGGGGACACAGATACGCAGTATTTT; cdr3_aa: CSASSSGGDTDTQYF
clone_size: many; j_call: TRBJ2-5; d_call: .; v_call: TRBV7-9; cdr3_nt: TGTGCCAGCAGCTGGTCTACGGCCTCCGGGGACCCGGAGACCCAGTACTTC; cdr3_aa: CASSWSTASGDPETQYF
clone_size: many; j_call: TRBJ2-1; d_call: .; v_call: TRBV7-6; cdr3_nt: TGTGCCAGCAGCTCGGGACTGTACAATGAGCAGTTCTTC; cdr3_aa: CASSSGLYNEQFF
clone_size: .; j_call: TRBJ2-1; d_call: .; v_call: TRBV20-1; cdr3_nt: TGCAGTGCTTGGGTGCGGGAACTCTACAATGAGCAGTTCTTC; cdr3_aa: CSAWVRELYNEQFF
clone_size: few; j_call: TRBJ2-7; d_call: .; v_call: TRBV20-1; cdr3_nt: TGCAGTGCTAGGCCCCGGGACCATTCCTACGAGCAGTACTTC; cdr3_aa: CSARPRDHSYEQYF
clone_size: .; j_call: TRBJ2-7; d_call: .; v_call: TRBV20-1; cdr3_nt: TGCAGTGCTACGAACAACTACGAGCAGTACTTC; cdr3_aa: CSATNNYEQYF
clone_size: few; j_call: TRBJ2-2; d_call: TRBD1; v_call: TRBV3-1; cdr3_nt: TGTGCCAGCAGCCAAGGGGGGACAGGGGTCACCGGGGAGCTGTTTTTT; cdr3_aa: CASSQGGTGVTGELFF
clone_size: few; j_call: TRBJ1-1; d_call: TRBD1; v_call: TRBV18; cdr3_nt: TGTGCCAGCTCATCAGGGGACAGTCGAGCTTTCTTT; cdr3_aa: CASSSGDSRAFF
clone_size: many; j_call: TRBJ2-1; d_call: .; v_call: TRBV10-3; cdr3_nt: TGTGCCATCAGTGAGGACGGGAGCTCCTACAATGAGCAGTTCTTC; cdr3_aa: CAISEDGSSYNEQFF
clone_size: many; j_call: TRBJ1-1; d_call: .; v_call: TRBV3-1; cdr3_nt: TGTGCCAGCAGCCTAGGCCGGGGGTGGGACACTGAAGCTTTCTTT; cdr3_aa: CASSLGRGWDTEAFF
clone_size: many; j_call: TRBJ2-3; d_call: TRBD2; v_call: TRBV7-2; cdr3_nt: TGTGCCAGCAGCCCAATCCAGCGGGAGGGCCTGTTGACGCAGTATTTT; cdr3_aa: CASSPIQREGLLTQYF
clone_size: many; j_call: TRBJ1-2; d_call: .; v_call: TRBV29-1; cdr3_nt: TGCAGCGTTGTGGAGAATTATGGCTACACCTTC; cdr3_aa: CSVVENYGYTF
clone_size: many; j_call: TRBJ1-5; d_call: .; v_call: TRBV20-1; cdr3_nt: TGCAGTGCCTCGACAGCTTATAGCAATCAGCCCCAGCATTTT; cdr3_aa: CSASTAYSNQPQHF
clone_size: many; j_call: TRBJ1-1; d_call: .; v_call: TRBV12-3/TRBV12-4; cdr3_nt: TGTGCCAGCAGTTCGGATTTAATGAACACTGAAGCTTTCTTT; cdr3_aa: CASSSDLMNTEAFF
clone_size: .; j_call: TRBJ2-1; d_call: .; v_call: TRBV30; cdr3_nt: TGTGCTACCGCCCCTGACAGATACAATGAGCAGTTCTTC; cdr3_aa: CATAPDRYNEQFF
clone_size: many; j_call: TRBJ2-7; d_call: .; v_call: TRBV12-3/TRBV12-4; cdr3_nt: TGTGCCAGCAGTTTTGACTTACGGGGCTCCTACGAGCAGTACTTC; cdr3_aa: CASSFDLRGSYEQYF
clone_size: many; j_call: TRBJ2-6; d_call: .; v_call: TRBV5-1; cdr3_nt: TGCGCCAGCAGCTTACAGGGTTCAGGGGCCAACGTCCTGACTTTC; cdr3_aa: CASSLQGSGANVLTF
clone_size: many; j_call: TRBJ1-5; d_call: .; v_call: TRBV20-1; cdr3_nt: TGCAGTGCTAGATCGGGACCGCAGCCCCAGCATTTT; cdr3_aa: CSARSGPQPQHF
clone_size: .; j_call: TRBJ2-1; d_call: .; v_call: TRBV7-2; cdr3_nt: TGTGCCAGCAGCTTTTCCGGTCCTCTCCAGCAGTTCTTC; cdr3_aa: CASSFSGPLQQFF
clone_size: .; j_call: TRBJ2-2; d_call: .; v_call: TRBV2; cdr3_nt: TGTGCCATCAGTTTCTTGGGTGGGAGGTTCAGGGGAAACACCGGGGAGCTGTTTTTT; cdr3_aa: CAISFLGGRFRGNTGELFF
clone_size: few; j_call: TRBJ2-1; d_call: TRBD1; v_call: TRBV7-4; cdr3_nt: TGTGCCAGCAGCTTAGCTAGCCGGGACAGGGGGGGGGATGAGCAGTTCTTC; cdr3_aa: CASSLASRDRGGDEQFF
clone_size: few; j_call: TRBJ2-3; d_call: .; v_call: TRBV3-1; cdr3_nt: TGTGCCAGCAGCCAAGTGAAGAGTTTCGCCGCGGCAGATACGCAGTATTTT; cdr3_aa: CASSQVKSFAAADTQYF
clone_size: few; j_call: TRBJ1-3; d_call: .; v_call: TRBV5-1; cdr3_nt: TGCGCCAGCAGGCCAGGGACAACTGGAAACACCATATATTTT; cdr3_aa: CASRPGTTGNTIYF
clone_size: few; j_call: TRBJ2-7; d_call: TRBD2; v_call: TRBV19; cdr3_nt: TGTGCCAGTAGCCAAGGACTAGCGGGGGCGTCTCAGAAAGAGCAGTACTTC; cdr3_aa: CASSQGLAGASQKEQYF
clone_size: many; j_call: TRBJ2-1; d_call: .; v_call: TRBV29-1; cdr3_nt: TGCAGCTCAAAGTCGGGCCATGAGCAGTTCTTC; cdr3_aa: CSSKSGHEQFF
clone_size: .; j_call: TRBJ2-1; d_call: TRBD2; v_call: TRBV6-4; cdr3_nt: TGTGCCAGCACTAGCGGGAGAGGAGGCTCCTACAATGAGCAGTTCTTC; cdr3_aa: CASTSGRGGSYNEQFF
clone_size: many; j_call: TRBJ2-1; d_call: .; v_call: TRBV28; cdr3_nt: TGTGCCAGCAGTTTAACCTACCTAGACAATGAGCAGTTCTTC; cdr3_aa: CASSLTYLDNEQFF
clone_size: few; j_call: TRBJ2-2; d_call: .; v_call: TRBV27; cdr3_nt: TGTGCCAGCAGTAAATTGACCGGGGAGCTGTTTTTT; cdr3_aa: CASSKLTGELFF
clone_size: many; j_call: TRBJ2-3; d_call: .; v_call: TRBV10-2; cdr3_nt: TGCGCCAGCAGTGAGTCCGGTGGGGATGTAGATACGCAGTATTTT; cdr3_aa: CASSESGGDVDTQYF
clone_size: many; j_call: TRBJ1-3; d_call: TRBD1; v_call: TRBV7-8; cdr3_nt: TGTGCCAGCAGCTCTTCGGGACAGAAGCTCCCGAGATATTTT; cdr3_aa: CASSSSGQKLPRYF
clone_size: few; j_call: TRBJ2-1; d_call: TRBD1; v_call: TRBV20-1; cdr3_nt: TGCAGTGCCCACAGGGGGAAGGTTGAGCAGTTCTTC; cdr3_aa: CSAHRGKVEQFF
clone_size: .; j_call: TRBJ1-4; d_call: TRBD1; v_call: TRBV6-1; cdr3_nt: TGTGCCAGCAGTGGTGCGGGACAGGGAAATGAAAAACTGTTTTTT; cdr3_aa: CASSGAGQGNEKLFF
clone_size: many; j_call: TRBJ2-5; d_call: .; v_call: TRBV4-2; cdr3_nt: TGTGCCAGCAGCCGCCCTACCTTTGGGGAGACCCAGTACTTC; cdr3_aa: CASSRPTFGETQYF
clone_size: .; j_call: TRBJ1-3; d_call: .; v_call: TRBV6-1; cdr3_nt: TGTGCCAGCAGTGCCCGGGACTTCAGTGGAAACACCATATATTTT; cdr3_aa: CASSARDFSGNTIYF
clone_size: many; j_call: TRBJ2-3; d_call: .; v_call: TRBV7-2; cdr3_nt: TGTGCCAGCAGCTTAGACACAGATACGCAGTATTTT; cdr3_aa: CASSLDTDTQYF
clone_size: .; j_call: TRBJ1-5; d_call: TRBD1; v_call: TRBV11-1; cdr3_nt: TGTGCCAGCAGCTTACAGGGGGGGGGGCCCCAGCATTTT; cdr3_aa: CASSLQGGGPQHF
clone_size: .; j_call: TRBJ1-5; d_call: TRBD1; v_call: TRBV20-1; cdr3_nt: TGCAGTGCTAGAGCCGGACAGGGTCGCGGCCGAGACGTCTCCGTCGGCGGTCAGCCCCAGCATTTT; cdr3_aa: CSARAGQGRGRDVSVGGQPQHF
clone_size: many; j_call: TRBJ2-4; d_call: TRBD1; v_call: TRBV28; cdr3_nt: TGTGCCAGCAGTACCCCAGACAGGGGCATTCAGTACTTC; cdr3_aa: CASSTPDRGIQYF
clone_size: many; j_call: TRBJ2-2; d_call: .; v_call: TRBV28; cdr3_nt: TGTGCCAGCAGTTGGACGGGAGTCTTGGTCGGGGAGCTGTTTTTT; cdr3_aa: CASSWTGVLVGELFF
clone_size: few; j_call: TRBJ2-2; d_call: TRBD1; v_call: TRBV5-1; cdr3_nt: TGCGCCAGCAGCTTGAGCTGGACAGGGAAGAACACCGGGGAGCTGTTTTTT; cdr3_aa: CASSLSWTGKNTGELFF
clone_size: many; j_call: TRBJ2-5; d_call: .; v_call: TRBV5-1; cdr3_nt: TGCGCCAGCAGCTTGGCCGGGGAGACCCAGTACTTC; cdr3_aa: CASSLAGETQYF
clone_size: .; j_call: TRBJ2-7; d_call: TRBD1; v_call: TRBV4-2; cdr3_nt: TGTGCCAGCAGCCAAGAATGGGACAGGGGTTACGAGCATTACTTC; cdr3_aa: CASSQEWDRGYEHYF
clone_size: few; j_call: TRBJ2-1; d_call: TRBD2; v_call: TRBV12-3/TRBV12-4; cdr3_nt: TGTGCCAGCAGTTTGGGCGGGAGGGCCTCCTACAATGAGCAGTTCTTC; cdr3_aa: CASSLGGRASYNEQFF
clone_size: many; j_call: TRBJ2-7; d_call: TRBD2; v_call: TRBV7-3; cdr3_nt: TGTGCCAGCAGCTTGTCTAGCGGGGACTACGAGCAGTACTTC; cdr3_aa: CASSLSSGDYEQYF
clone_size: few; j_call: TRBJ2-3; d_call: TRBD2; v_call: TRBV5-1; cdr3_nt: TGCGCCAGCAGCTTTCTTCAGACTAGCGGGGTCACAGATACGCAGTATTTT; cdr3_aa: CASSFLQTSGVTDTQYF
clone_size: few; j_call: TRBJ2-1; d_call: TRBD1; v_call: TRBV20-1; cdr3_nt: TGCAGTGCTAGCGGGACAGGCTACAATGAGCAGTTCTTC; cdr3_aa: CSASGTGYNEQFF
clone_size: many; j_call: TRBJ2-3; d_call: .; v_call: TRBV10-3; cdr3_nt: TGTGCCATCAGCAGCAGCACAGATACGCAGTATTTT; cdr3_aa: CAISSSTDTQYF
clone_size: many; j_call: TRBJ2-7; d_call: .; v_call: TRBV20-1; cdr3_nt: TGCAGTGCTAGAGCCAGCCCCTACGAGCAGTACTTC; cdr3_aa: CSARASPYEQYF
clone_size: .; j_call: TRBJ2-5; d_call: .; v_call: TRBV29-1; cdr3_nt: TGCAGCGCTGTCCTATGGTTCGGAGAGACCCAGTACTTC; cdr3_aa: CSAVLWFGETQYF
clone_size: few; j_call: TRBJ1-3; d_call: TRBD1; v_call: TRBV5-1; cdr3_nt: TGCGCCAGCAGCCTGGAAACAGGGGGCGATGGAAACACCATATATTTT; cdr3_aa: CASSLETGGDGNTIYF
clone_size: .; j_call: TRBJ1-5; d_call: .; v_call: TRBV24-1; cdr3_nt: TGTGCCACCAGTGAGCGACGGCATAGCAATCAGCCCCAGCATTTT; cdr3_aa: CATSERRHSNQPQHF
clone_size: many; j_call: TRBJ2-5; d_call: TRBD1; v_call: TRBV29-1; cdr3_nt: TGCAGCGTTGAAGGGACAGGGATGGAGACCCAGTACTTC; cdr3_aa: CSVEGTGMETQYF
clone_size: few; j_call: TRBJ2-4; d_call: .; v_call: TRBV4-1; cdr3_nt: TGCGCCAGCAGCCAAGATTCGATCGACAGAAGAGCCAAAAACATTCAGTACTTC; cdr3_aa: CASSQDSIDRRAKNIQYF